The 32 T cell receptor beta chains reported below all come from one sample, sequenced in a study of identifying expanded T cells in peripheral blood. Generated by immunoSEQ multiplex PCR, the TCRdb table keeps only in-frame clones and is missing some. The sample has about 94,000 clones; 88% are singletons. Sequencing was carried out using blood. The receptors here all came from a person aged 18 to 75 in good health.

The J gene is TRBJ2-2, the V gene TRBV6-5; TRBD2 matches 13 bases. The V and J ends lost 3 bases and 5 bases, in that order; junction bases with no gene match: 3. This CDR3 contains 16 residues. Germline CDR1 and CDR2: MNHEY and SVGAGI. CDR3 sequence (DNA): TGTGCCAGCAGTTATTCGACTAGCGGGGGGACCGGGGAGCTGTTTTTT. It specifies CASSYSTSGGTGELFF.

This clone was recorded only once. The chain employs TRBV5-6 and TRBJ2-1; D is perhaps TRBD2 (5 bases). The CDR3 runs 15 residues. In germline, CDR1 is SGHDT, CDR2 YYEEEE. The ends were cut back, 4 bases at V and 7 bases at J, with 18 bases in the middle. CDR3 amino acids: CASSLMLEPGNEQFF. CDR3 nucleotides: TGTGCCAGCAGCCTGATGCTGGAGCCGGGGAATGAGCAGTTCTTC.

The gene calls are TRBV12-5 and TRBJ2-3; tentative D call: TRBD2 (5 bases). The CDR3 has 14 amino acids. Trimming took off 3 bases at V and 5 bases at J, with 12 bases between the two ends. Per the germline V gene, CDR1 is LGHNT and CDR2 is FRNRAP. The DNA of the CDR3 is TGTGCTAGTGGTTTAAGGGCTGAGGGAGATACGCAGTATTTT. Encoded protein: CASGLRAEGDTQYF.

The V call is TRBV5-6, the J call TRBJ2-6, with unresolved D. CDR1 is SGHDT and CDR2 is YYEEEE in the germline V gene. The CDR3 is made up of 15 amino acids. The germline V and J ends were trimmed by 6 bases and 4 bases, with 14 bases remaining between them. The CDR3 here is CASTFRARGANVLTF. The CDR3 coding sequence is TGTGCCAGCACATTTAGGGCGCGAGGGGCCAACGTCCTGACTTTC.

The V gene is TRBV29-1, the J gene TRBJ2-7; TRBD1 aligns across 8 bases. CDR3 length: 14 residues. Germline loops: CDR1 SQVTM, CDR2 ANQGSEA. Germline trimming cut 6 bases from V and 6 bases from J; bases unmatched to any gene: 13. The CDR3 reads CSVLGQGLDGEQYF. The CDR3 DNA reads TGCAGCGTACTCGGACAGGGCTTGGACGGCGAGCAGTACTTC.

The gene calls are TRBV30 and TRBJ1-1, with D maybe TRBD1 (5 bases). The germline V gene encodes CDR1 GTSNPN and CDR2 SVGIG (reference sequence). The CDR3 contains 14 residues. Trimming pared 5 bases from V and 1 base from J, leaving 14 bases between. CDR3 nucleotide sequence: TGTGCCTGGGGGGGGTTTGGCGAGAACACTGAAGCTTTCTTT. Translating it yields CAWGGFGENTEAFF.

This sequence joins TRBV6-1 and TRBJ1-2; D is undetermined. This CDR3 is built from 14 residues. V was pared by 7 bases and J by 4 bases, with 16 bases between. Germline CDR1 is MNHNS and CDR2 is SASEGT. CDR3 amino acids: CASTYKDLAYGYTF. The CDR3 nucleotides read TGTGCCAGCACTTACAAGGACCTTGCCTATGGCTACACCTTC.

The gene calls are TRBV2 and TRBJ1-1, with D possibly matching TRBD1 (6 bases). Between the trimmed V and J ends, which lost 2 bases and 4 bases, there was a span of 11 bases. The CDR3 is 14 residues long. Germline V gene lookup returns CDR1 SNHLY and CDR2 FYNNEI. CDR3 DNA: TGTGCCAGCAGTGAATTCAGGGGAGGCACTGAAGCTTTCTTT. It specifies CASSEFRGGTEAFF.

The rearrangement joins TRBV7-9 to TRBJ1-1; D is uncertain. Germline-derived CDR1 and CDR2 are SEHNR and FQNEAQ (reference sequence). This CDR3 region has 13 residues. Deletions cut 2 bases from V and 7 bases from J, with 11 bases between. This CDR3 is CASSLIRSGEAFF. CDR3 coding DNA: TGTGCCAGCAGCTTAATTCGGTCTGGTGAAGCTTTCTTT.

This chain links TRBV6-1 with TRBJ2-2; tentatively, D is TRBD1 (7 bases). V lost 2 bases and J lost 9, with 13 bases in between. Looked up from germline, CDR1 is MNHNS and CDR2 is SASEGT. This CDR3 is built from 14 residues. This CDR3 is CASSEQWRGRELFF. For the CDR3, the DNA is TGTGCCAGCAGTGAACAGTGGAGGGGGCGGGAGCTGTTTTTT.

This clone was observed a handful of times. The rearrangement links TRBV5-1 to TRBJ1-6; perhaps TRBD1 as D (6 bases). Germline-derived CDR1 and CDR2 are SGHRS and YFSETQ. Trimming left V 3 bases short and J 6 bases short, with 16 bases between. This CDR3 is 16 amino acids long. This CDR3 reads CASSSGQSVSNSPLHF. The CDR3 DNA follows: TGCGCCAGCAGCTCGGGACAATCAGTCAGTAATTCACCCCTCCACTTT.

The chain recombines TRBV6-5 with TRBJ1-2; no clear D gene. With 6 bases removed from V and 2 bases from J, the gap between germline ends came to 10 bases. This CDR3 has 13 residues. Germline V gene sequence: CDR1 MNHEY, CDR2 SVGAGI. Written as DNA, the CDR3 is TGTGCCAGCAGCACCCGAGGAAACTATGGCTACACCTTC. It translates to CASSTRGNYGYTF.

J is TRBJ2-7 and V is TRBV6-1; D not certain. This CDR3 is 13 amino acids long. Trimming stripped 6 bases from V and 3 bases from J, with 12 bases between. In germline, CDR1 is MNHNS, CDR2 SASEGT. CDR3 sequence reads: CASRYWTDYEQYF. The CDR3 DNA is TGTGCCAGCAGATACTGGACGGACTACGAGCAGTACTTC.

The chain joins TRBV7-9 to TRBJ1-1, with D possibly matching TRBD1 (6 bases). From germline, CDR1 is SEHNR and CDR2 FQNEAQ (reference sequence). The V end lost 4 bases, the J end lost 6 bases, and 12 bases lay between the germline ends. CDR3 length equals 13 residues. CDR3 sequence: CASSSQGIAEAFF. The CDR3 DNA sequence: TGTGCCAGCAGCTCACAGGGTATCGCTGAAGCTTTCTTT.

The chain carries TRBV6-5 and TRBJ1-1; no clear D. Looked up from germline, CDR1 is MNHEY and CDR2 is SVGAGI. The CDR3 is 12 residues long. Deletions cut 4 bases from V and 1 base from J, with 4 bases between. The CDR3 loop is CASSLRNTEAFF. The CDR3 DNA follows: TGTGCCAGCAGTTTGAGGAACACTGAAGCTTTCTTT.

This clone was observed once. The V call is TRBV2, the J call TRBJ2-2; D gene unclear. Germline CDR1 and CDR2: SNHLY and FYNNEI. V lost 6 bases and J 1 base, leaving 6 bases between the germline ends. The CDR3 runs 13 residues. In DNA, the CDR3 is TGTGCCAGCAGAGTGGAGAACACCGGGGAGCTGTTTTTT. Its protein is CASRVENTGELFF.

The rearrangement links TRBV6-5 to TRBJ2-7; TRBD1 might be the D (6 bases). This CDR3 has 14 amino acids. Germline V gives CDR1 MNHEY, CDR2 SVGAGI. V was pared by 0 bases and J by 1 base, with 7 bases between. The CDR3 coding sequence is TGTGCCAGCAGTTACTCGCAGGGGTCCTACGAGCAGTACTTC. Protein sequence: CASSYSQGSYEQYF.

This chain connects TRBV18 to TRBJ1-1; possibly TRBD1 for D (6 bases). The length of the CDR3 is 16 residues. Trimming stripped 6 bases from V and 1 base from J, with 18 bases between. CDR1 and CDR2 (germline): KGHSH, LQKENI. CDR3 protein: CASSPKSQGTNTEAFF. CDR3 bases: TGTGCCAGCTCCCCTAAATCACAGGGTACGAACACTGAAGCTTTCTTT.

CDR3 loop: CASSFTQGLGGDGYTF. CDR3 nucleotides: TGTGCCAGCAGCTTTACACAGGGCCTCGGGGGAGATGGCTACACCTTC. The chain uses TRBV5-6 and TRBJ1-2; D is perhaps TRBD1 (6 bases). V lost 2 bases to trimming and J lost 6 bases, with 20 bases between them. The CDR3 consists of 16 residues. The V gene's germline CDR1 is SGHDT and CDR2 YYEEEE.

The chain links TRBV11-2 to TRBJ2-2; D may be TRBD1 or TRBD2 (6 bases each). The CDR3 runs 16 residues. V gave up 2 bases and J gave up 1 base, with 11 bases separating them. Germline values: CDR1 SGHAT, CDR2 FQNNGV. The CDR3 nucleotides are TGTGCCAGCAGCTTAAGGGGGGCCTTGAACACCGGGGAGCTGTTTTTT. Translation: CASSLRGALNTGELFF. Filled out from reference TRBV11-2 and TRBJ2-2, the complete variable domain reads EAGVAQSPRYKIIEKRQSVAFWCNPISGHATLYWYQQILGQGPKLLIQFQNNGVVDDSQLPKDRFSAERLKGVDSTLKIQPAKLEDSAVYLCASSLRGALNTGELFFGEGSRLTVL.

The CDR3 loop reads CATSREAALGNTIYF. The CDR3 nucleotides read TGTGCCACCAGCAGAGAGGCGGCTTTAGGAAACACCATATATTTT. The genes are TRBV15 and TRBJ1-3; D remains ambiguous. The V and J ends lost 0 bases and 4 bases respectively, with 10 bases between them. The CDR3 sequence is 15 residues long. The germline V gene has CDR1 LNHNV and CDR2 YYDKDF (reference sequence).

This clone was seen just once. This chain connects TRBV28 to TRBJ1-1; no reliable D call. The V gene lost 3 bases and the J gene lost 1 base, with 6 bases spanning the gap. Looked up from germline, CDR1 is MDHEN and CDR2 is SYDVKM. This CDR3 comprises 13 residues. In DNA, the CDR3 is TGTGCCAGCAGTTTTGGCAAGAACACTGAAGCTTTCTTT. The encoded protein is CASSFGKNTEAFF.

Only one count was recorded for this clone. The V and J genes are TRBV18 and TRBJ2-3; D not certain. The CDR3 has 14 residues. Germline V gene data show CDR1 as KGHSH and CDR2 as LQKENI. V gave up 4 bases and J gave up 4 bases, with 12 bases separating them. The CDR3 nucleotides read TGTGCCAGCTCACTTGGGTCGGCGGCAGATACGCAGTATTTT. This gives the protein CASSLGSAADTQYF.

The J gene is TRBJ1-1, the V gene TRBV19; D gene unclear. Deletions cut 6 bases from V and 1 base from J, with 15 bases between. The CDR3 length is 15 residues. CDR1 and CDR2 from the germline V gene are LNHDA and SQIVND (reference sequence). In DNA, the CDR3 is TGTGCCAGTAGCCCGCCGATCCGGGCGAACACTGAAGCTTTCTTT. Protein product: CASSPPIRANTEAFF.

The chain links TRBV11-2 to TRBJ2-3, with D tentatively TRBD1 or TRBD2 (5 bases each). The CDR3 consists of 14 residues. Germline lookup yields CDR1 SGHAT and CDR2 FQNNGV. V dropped 5 bases and J dropped 8 bases, with 17 bases sitting between them. The CDR3, as DNA: TGTGCCAGCAGCCCGGGGCTTTCTCCCCGTACGCAGTATTTT. Amino acid sequence: CASSPGLSPRTQYF.

This chain connects TRBV19 to TRBJ2-2, with no clear D. This CDR3 has 12 amino acids. The ends were cut back, 8 bases at V and 4 bases at J, with 8 bases in the middle. CDR1 and CDR2 (germline): LNHDA, SQIVND (reference sequence). CDR3 sequence reads: CASAVLTGELFF. The CDR3 DNA sequence: TGTGCCAGTGCGGTACTCACCGGGGAGCTGTTTTTT.

The chain links TRBV18 to TRBJ2-2; D could derive from TRBD1 or TRBD2 (5 bases each). V lost 3 bases to trimming and J lost 7 bases, with 18 bases between them. The germline gives CDR1 KGHSH, CDR2 LQKENI. The CDR3 is 16 amino acids. The CDR3 DNA reads as TGTGCCAGCTCACCTGACTCCTCCGGGACCAACGGGGAGCTGTTTTTT. Its translation is CASSPDSSGTNGELFF.

The chain uses TRBV18 and TRBJ2-7; possibly TRBD1 for D (6 bases). V was cut by 2 bases and J by 0 bases, with 11 bases left in between. CDR1 is KGHSH, CDR2 LQKENI, per germline. The CDR3 is 15 amino acids. In nucleotides, the CDR3 is TGTGCCAGCTCACCAGGTCAGGGGAGCTCCTACGAGCAGTACTTC. It specifies CASSPGQGSSYEQYF.

The chain couples TRBV7-2 to TRBJ1-5; 9 nucleotides agree with TRBD1. Germline values: CDR1 SGHTA, CDR2 FQGNSA. The trim removed 0 bases at V and 5 bases at J, leaving 2 bases unmatched. The length of the CDR3 is 15 residues. The CDR3 bases are TGTGCCAGCAGCTTAGCCGACAGGGGGTATCAGCCCCAGCATTTT. It yields the protein CASSLADRGYQPQHF.

The chain recombines TRBV7-8 with TRBJ1-5; D unresolved. The CDR3 consists of 11 residues. The germline V and J ends were trimmed by 2 bases and 5 bases, with 1 base remaining between them. The V gene's germline CDR1 is SGHVS and CDR2 FQNEAQ. The CDR3 here is CASSLYQPQHF. The CDR3 DNA is TGTGCCAGCAGCTTATATCAGCCCCAGCATTTT.

In its sample, this clone was seen once. V is TRBV30 and J is TRBJ2-2; D is uncertain. Deletions cut 0 bases from V and 9 bases from J, with 14 bases between. Germline loops: CDR1 GTSNPN, CDR2 SVGIG (reference sequence). This CDR3 region has 14 residues. The CDR3 coding sequence is TGTGCCTGGAGTGTCGGAATGGGGAACCGGGAGCTGTTTTTT. This gives the protein CAWSVGMGNRELFF.

This sequence joins TRBV5-6 and TRBJ2-5; D might be TRBD1 (5 bases). Germline CDR1 is SGHDT and CDR2 is YYEEEE. V was pared by 2 bases and J by 3 bases, with 11 bases between. This CDR3 contains 14 residues. The CDR3 loop is CASSFGAAEETQYF. CDR3 in DNA: TGTGCCAGCAGCTTTGGGGCAGCAGAAGAGACCCAGTACTTC.